The clone carrying this TCR beta chain was counted only a few times. The data originate from a study of cytomegalovirus exposure and HLA in healthy donors. The CDR3 is 14 residues long. Trimming at V came to 3 bases and at J to 6 bases, leaving 4 bases not matched to a gene. Germline V CDR1 and CDR2: SGHVS, FQNEAQ. Primers: 60 Vbeta forward and 13 Jbeta reverse. The assay was immunoSEQ multiplex PCR, and TCRdb's table has in-frame clones only and misses some. The sample records under 200,000 clones, around 73% being singletons. The sequence derives from a man between 60 and 75 years old in good health and CMV-seronegative. The genes are TRBV7-8 and TRBJ2-7; 11 nucleotides agree with TRBD2. The sample comprised PBMCs. CDR3 region: CASSLGTSGSEQYF. CDR3 DNA: TGTGCCAGCAGCTTGGGGACTAGCGGCTCCGAGCAGTACTTC.